This T cell receptor (beta chain) comes out of a study of shared clonotypes between healthy human individuals (TCRdb year 2020). Notes on the research overall: Three men and a couple of women, aged 18 to 49 years, made up the cohort. For each donor, CD4 naive and CD4 memory were each run on three plates, CD8 naive on two plates, and CD8 memory on one plate. To estimate repertoire size and how much clonotypes are shared between individuals, the study performed deep sequencing of blood TCR repertoires from a handful of healthy adults. To increase sequencing depth and limit assay-specific biases, TCR repertoire library preparation and sequencing were carried out by different laboratories using diverse techniques. Leukapheresis yielded between about 0.85 and 10 billion PBMCs per donor. What the research found in general, with its limitations: About 4.5% of naive CD4, around 4% of naive CD8, approximately 2% of memory CD4, and about 0.4% of memory CD8 clonotypes were shared across several donors. Pairwise subsampling indicated that sequencing depth was expected to affect the degree of clonotype sharing among donors. Even with the large sequencing depth, rarefaction of the sorted-subset datasets indicated that sequencing was incomplete. Sampling was restricted to blood, and TCR repertoires in tissue are likely to differ from TCR repertoires in blood. The small number of donors limited the genetic and exposure-history diversity represented. Clonotypes shared by all four sorted-subset donors showed higher generation probabilities than non-shared clonotypes. Estimated clonotype richness was generally larger for naive than for memory subsets.

A note on this clone: The antigen it binds to is not known. The sample holds no much larger clone one base away, and base qualities are not on file.

Using the deep immunoSEQ assay, TCR CDR3 regions were amplified from genomic DNA by multiplex PCR. Extracted genomic DNA from each cell subset was spread evenly across all wells of several immunoSEQ 96-well plates, with each plate serving as a replicate. For sorted subsets, around 200 ng genomic DNA, equal to some 30,000 T cell genomes, was loaded into each replicate PCR. The purified libraries were quantified using a Qubit 3.0 fluorometer, sized with a Bioanalyzer 2100, and then quantified again using the KAPA Library Quantification kit. Each immunoSEQ 96-well plate was sequenced on its own single-read 150-cycle Illumina NextSeq 550 flow cell. In the source study's methods: Because the immunoSEQ output included only junctional sequences and no quality scores, the filtering could not be the same as the filtering used for full-length reads. To assign V/J genes and CDR3, sequences were annotated against IMGT germline references using PyIR, a Python wrapper for IgBLAST v1.9. Reads with weak V/J assignments (E-value above 1e-6), missing CDR3, stop codons, out-of-frame junctions, or ambiguous translated residues were removed. V3J clonotypes were defined by identical inferred V gene, J gene, and CDR3 amino acid sequence. To compute the percentage overlap between repertoires, the number of shared unique clonotypes was divided by the size of the smaller repertoire. Richness of each repertoire was evaluated using RTK rarefaction, the Chao1 estimator, and Recon v2.1 estimates of unobserved clonotypes. OLGA was used to compute generation probabilities for all TCRbeta clonotypes that the gDNA method yielded from a few donors. TCRdb holds this immuneACCESS table with in-frame rearrangements only. Some clones are missing; in checked studies, unresolved V genes explain under half, and the rest has no known cause. V, J and clone size are those of that table, while D and trimming were read from the DNA. The sample records 150,000 to 200,000 clones, about 93% of which are singletons. About 0.07% of the sample is taken by the ten largest.

Healthy HIV-negative adults with no recently reported acute infections or vaccinations were included as donors. Only Caucasian adults living in Nashville, Tennessee, USA were represented among the donors. CD4+ T cells were enriched by magnetic negative selection, after which naive cells were positively selected on CD45RA and the negative fraction was taken as the memory subset. Blood was collected by leukapheresis, and PBMCs were isolated by Ficoll-Histopaque density gradient centrifugation and then cryopreserved in liquid nitrogen vapor phase. Analytical flow cytometry was used to check the purity and quantity of each magnetically sorted T cell population. Each sorted fraction had its genomic DNA isolated and then quantified by UV absorbance on a Nanodrop 2000c. From the germline V gene (reference sequence), CDR1 is SGHNT and CDR2 is YYREEE. The CDR3 measures 14 amino acids from cysteine to phenylalanine. Only the CDR3 part of the read is kept: 42 bases, read in frame from the first base. Ends trimmed: V by 0 bases, J by 10 bases; bases unmatched to a gene: 8.

Input material: naive CD4+ T cells sorted from blood. The cell subset or site label here, explained by the study, means: CD45RA+ positively selected. The chain uses TRBV5-4 and TRBJ1-1, with 8 bases aligning to TRBD1. The source is a woman in her 30s in good health. The DNA reads as follows: TGTGCCAGCAGCTTGGAACAGGGGGGTTTGGGAGCTTTCTTT. This gives the protein CASSLEQGGLGAFF. With the portions outside the CDR3 filled from the reference TRBV5-4 and TRBJ1-1 genes, the complete variable region becomes ETGVTQSPTHLIKTRGQQVTLRCSSQSGHNTVSWYQQALGQGPQFIFQYYREEENGRGNFPPRFSGLQFPNYSSELNVNALELDDSALYLCASSLEQGGLGAFFGQGTRLTVV.